This T cell receptor beta chain comes out of a study of vaccination and CD4 T cells after COVID-19. On the study more broadly: The study drew post-COVID samples a median roughly 100 days after diagnosis (range 35 to 161).

This clonotype was seen a few times. What it binds is unknown. The treatment was: approximately nine-day PBMC culture with coronavirus spike peptide pools or control peptides (ViraFEST assay). Before Alpha, Beta and Delta appeared in the US, convalescents tested positive (March–late 2020). CDR1 is SGHRS, CDR2 YFSETQ, per germline. CDR3 size: 14 residues. Deletions cut 1 base from V and 2 bases from J, with 9 bases between. Cultured CD4+ T cell DNA was sequenced using the Oncomine TCR Beta short-read assay. TCRdb called the PCR reads again in MiXCR, with one record for every CDR3 protein. The table shows some 10,000 distinct CDR3 sequences, with approximately 64% occurring only once.

Material: CD4+ T cells from blood, cultured in vitro, obtained before SARS-CoV-2 vaccination. This rearrangement joins TRBV5-1 to TRBJ1-2; D not resolved. The source of this sequence is a human donor who had recovered from COVID-19. Here the CDR3 reads CASSLSRTNYGYTF. For the CDR3, the DNA is TGCGCCAGCAGCTTGTCCCGCACCAACTATGGCTACACCTTC.